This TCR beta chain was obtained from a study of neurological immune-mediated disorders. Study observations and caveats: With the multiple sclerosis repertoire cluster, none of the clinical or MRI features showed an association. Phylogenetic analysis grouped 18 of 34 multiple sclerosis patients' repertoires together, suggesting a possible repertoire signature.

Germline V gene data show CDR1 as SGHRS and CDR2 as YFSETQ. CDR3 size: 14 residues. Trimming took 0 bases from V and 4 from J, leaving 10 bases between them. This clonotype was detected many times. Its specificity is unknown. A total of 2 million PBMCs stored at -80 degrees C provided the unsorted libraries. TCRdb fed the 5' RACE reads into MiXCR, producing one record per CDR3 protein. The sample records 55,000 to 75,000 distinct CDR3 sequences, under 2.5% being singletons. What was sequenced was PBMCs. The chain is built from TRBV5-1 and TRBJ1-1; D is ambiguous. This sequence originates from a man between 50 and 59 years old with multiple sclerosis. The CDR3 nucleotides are TGCGCCAGCAGCTTGGACCCTGCCGGCACTGAAGCTTTCTTT. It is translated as CASSLDPAGTEAFF.